A single sample gave rise to the 9 T cell receptor beta chains below, sequenced in a study of graft-versus-host responses after intestinal transplantation. Intraepithelial and lamina propria lymphocytes were freed from processed graft tissue. Sequencing used immunoSEQ multiplex PCR; TCRdb keeps in-frame clones, though not all of them. The sample includes around 4,900 clones, around 80% of them seen just once. The material was ileum tissue, obtained 120 to 130 days after intestinal transplantation. These receptors were obtained from a human patient who received an intestinal transplant, so some T cells may come from the graft donor.

The rearrangement links TRBV4-3 to TRBJ2-7; 8 bases agree with TRBD1. CDR1 and CDR2 (germline): LGHNA, YSLEER. This CDR3 has 13 amino acids. J gave up 6 bases and V 4 bases, and 5 bases lay outside the gene matches. CDR3 sequence (DNA): TGCGCCAGCAGCCCGGACAGGGCGAGCGAGCAGTACTTC. It specifies CASSPDRASEQYF.

V gene TRBV7-3 combines with J gene TRBJ2-6, with 8 bases matching TRBD1. Germline V gene sequence: CDR1 SGHTA, CDR2 FQGTGA. V lost 1 base to trimming and J lost 0 bases; unmatched junction nucleotides: 5. CDR3 length equals 18 residues. The CDR3 spells CASSLKGQGASGANVLTF. DNA of the CDR3: TGTGCCAGCAGCTTAAAAGGCCAGGGGGCCTCTGGGGCCAACGTCCTGACTTTC. The complete variable domain, with remaining parts taken from reference TRBV7-3 and TRBJ2-6, reads GAGVSQTPSNKVTEKGKYVELRCDPISGHTALYWYRQSLGQGPEFLIYFQGTGAADDSGLPNDRFFAVRPEGSVSTLKIQRTERGDSAVYLCASSLKGQGASGANVLTFGAGSRLTVL.

This chain uses TRBV28 with TRBJ2-7; possible D gene TRBD1, 6 bases. The CDR3 is 13 amino acids. V lost 1 base, J lost 6 bases, and 10 bases lay in between. Germline V gene sequence: CDR1 MDHEN, CDR2 SYDVKM. CDR3 loop: CASSLFGGVEQYF. CDR3 DNA: TGTGCCAGCAGTTTATTTGGGGGCGTCGAGCAGTACTTC.

V and J are TRBV7-3 and TRBJ2-5; the match to TRBD2 covers 7 bases. The V gene's germline CDR1 is SGHTA and CDR2 FQGTGA. V lost 0 bases and J lost 11; bases outside the gene matches: 12. The CDR3 sequence is 15 residues long. DNA for the CDR3: TGTGCCAGCAGCTTAACGGGCGGGAGAACTAGTGAGCAGTACTTC. It is translated as CASSLTGGRTSEQYF.

The rearrangement joins TRBV27 to TRBJ2-7, with D perhaps being TRBD1 or TRBD2 (5 bases each). Trimming took off 4 bases at V and 2 bases at J, with 15 bases between the two ends. Per germline, CDR1 MNHEY and CDR2 SMNVEV (reference sequence). The CDR3 length is 15 residues. The CDR3 DNA follows: TGTGCCAGCAGTTACACCGGGGCAGCGACCTACGAGCAGTACTTC. It translates to CASSYTGAATYEQYF.

The chain links TRBV9 to TRBJ1-2; D not resolved. The germline V and J ends were trimmed by 1 base and 7 bases, with 11 bases remaining between them. CDR1 is SGDLS, CDR2 YYNGEE, per germline. This CDR3 spans 13 amino acids. CDR3 sequence reads: CASSVTKASGYTF. The CDR3 bases are TGTGCCAGCAGCGTAACCAAGGCGAGTGGCTACACCTTC.

Of note for this clone: The same CDR3 also results from other DNA sequences found in this sample. The chain carries TRBV30 and TRBJ2-5, with D uncertain. The assigned J gene may be wrong: the sequence end matches TRBJ2-7 better. Germline loops: CDR1 GTSNPN, CDR2 SVGIG (reference sequence). CDR3 size: 12 residues. The CDR3 DNA is TGTGCCTGGAGTGCGGGTGCCTACGAGCAGTACTTC. Residues: CAWSAGAYEQYF.

As concerns this clone: The sample has other DNA sequences that encode this CDR3 too. V gene TRBV28 combines with J gene TRBJ2-5; D is unclear. This CDR3 is 13 amino acids long. Deletions cut 1 base from V and 2 bases from J, with 5 bases between. Per the germline V gene, CDR1 is MDHEN and CDR2 is SYDVKM. CDR3 in DNA: TGTGCCAGCAGTTTATCAGGACAAGAGACCCAGTACTTC. Translation: CASSLSGQETQYF.

The rearrangement joins TRBV9 to TRBJ1-4; 7 bases match TRBD1. The CDR3 extends over 15 amino acids. The V gene end was trimmed by 3 bases and the J gene end by 7 bases; junction bases not matched to a gene: 9. CDR1 is SGDLS, CDR2 YYNGEE, per germline. The CDR3 sequence: CASSEGQAWSEKLFF. CDR3 in DNA: TGTGCCAGCAGCGAAGGACAGGCCTGGAGTGAAAAACTGTTTTTT.